This TCR beta chain was sequenced during a study of T-cell memory formation after mild COVID-19. TCRdb fed the 5' RACE reads into MiXCR, producing one record per CDR3 protein. The repertoire holds about 390,000 distinct CDR3 sequences, with about a sixth as singletons. This clonotype was counted between two and nine times. Its antigen is currently unknown. Broader study findings: Contracting clones localized mainly to CM and EM when CD4+ and mainly to EMRA when CD8+.

Specimen: PBMCs or a T cell subset sorted from them (not recorded which). This receptor was taken from a man younger than 35 who had mild COVID-19 (a few samples of this study predate the infection). Cell type and time point are not known.

CDR3 DNA sequence: TGTGCCAGCAGTTTTGAGGGCCCTGAAGCTTTCTTT. This codes for CASSFEGPEAFF. This chain joins TRBV28 and TRBJ1-1; D ambiguous. CDR1 MDHEN and CDR2 SYDVKM come from the germline V gene. This CDR3 is built from 12 residues. The V end lost 3 bases, the J end lost 6 bases, and 8 bases lay between the germline ends.